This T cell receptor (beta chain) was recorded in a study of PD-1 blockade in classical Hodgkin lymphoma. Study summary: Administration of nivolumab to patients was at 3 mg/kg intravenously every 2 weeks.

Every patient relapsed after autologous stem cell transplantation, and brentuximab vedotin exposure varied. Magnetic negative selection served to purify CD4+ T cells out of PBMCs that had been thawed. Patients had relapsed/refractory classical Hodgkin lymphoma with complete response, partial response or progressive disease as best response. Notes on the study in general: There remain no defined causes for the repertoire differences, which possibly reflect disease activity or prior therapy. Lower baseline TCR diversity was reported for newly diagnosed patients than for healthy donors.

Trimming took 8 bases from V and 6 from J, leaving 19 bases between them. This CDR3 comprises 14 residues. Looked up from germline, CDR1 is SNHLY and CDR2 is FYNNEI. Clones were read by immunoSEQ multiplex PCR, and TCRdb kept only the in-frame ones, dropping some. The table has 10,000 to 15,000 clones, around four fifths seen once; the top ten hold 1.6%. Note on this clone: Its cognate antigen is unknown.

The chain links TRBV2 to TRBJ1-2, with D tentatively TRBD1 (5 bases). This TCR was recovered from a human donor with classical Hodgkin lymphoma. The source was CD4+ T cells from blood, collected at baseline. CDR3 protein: CASEGWQGGNGYTF. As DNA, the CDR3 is TGTGCCAGCGAGGGTTGGCAGGGAGGAAATGGCTACACCTTC.